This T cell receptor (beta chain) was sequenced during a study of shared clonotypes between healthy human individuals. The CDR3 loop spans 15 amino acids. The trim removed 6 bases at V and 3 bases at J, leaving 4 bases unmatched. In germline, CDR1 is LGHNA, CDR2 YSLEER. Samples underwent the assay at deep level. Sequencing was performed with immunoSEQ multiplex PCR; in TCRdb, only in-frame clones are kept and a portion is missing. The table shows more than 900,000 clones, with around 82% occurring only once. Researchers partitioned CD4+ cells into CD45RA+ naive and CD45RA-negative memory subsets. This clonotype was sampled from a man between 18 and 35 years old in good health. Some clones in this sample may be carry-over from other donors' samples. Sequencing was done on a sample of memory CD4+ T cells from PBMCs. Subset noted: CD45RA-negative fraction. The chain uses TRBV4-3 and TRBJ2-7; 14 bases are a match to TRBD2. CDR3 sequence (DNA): TGCGCCAGCAGTTTGGGACTAGCGGGAGACTACGAGCAGTACTTC. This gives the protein CASSLGLAGDYEQYF.